These 10 T cell receptor beta chains share one sample of origin, sequenced in a study of technical replicates of blood from a handful of donors (TCRdb year 2017). Libraries came from the immunoSEQ multiplex PCR assay. TCRdb took over this immuneACCESS table, retaining in-frame rearrangements with V and J assigned. Such tables are incomplete; in checked studies, under half of the missing clones stem from an unresolved V gene, and the remainder is unexplained. Here the sample has about 81,000 clones; roughly four fifths occur a single time. Approximately 4% of the sample comes from the top ten. Input material: PBMCs. Receptors originate from a human donor in good health. Some clones in this sample may be carry-over from other donors' samples.

The rearrangement links TRBV15 to TRBJ2-2; D call uncertain. V was cut by 0 bases and J by 6 bases, with 11 bases left in between. CDR3 length equals 15 residues. Germline values: CDR1 LNHNV, CDR2 YYDKDF (reference sequence). CDR3 nucleotides: TGTGCCACCAGCAGAGATCAGAGCGTTCCCGGGGAGCTGTTTTTT. It codes for CATSRDQSVPGELFF.

This chain connects TRBV30 to TRBJ1-4, with a tentative D call TRBD1 (6 bases). V gave up 2 bases and J gave up 8 bases, with 15 bases separating them. The CDR3 covers 14 residues. Germline loops: CDR1 GTSNPN, CDR2 SVGIG (reference sequence). This CDR3 reads CAWSKTGGREKLFF. In nucleotides, the CDR3 is TGTGCCTGGAGTAAGACAGGAGGCCGGGAAAAACTGTTTTTT. Using reference TRBV30 and TRBJ1-4 for the parts outside the CDR3, the full variable domain is SQTIHQWPATLVQPVGSPLSLECTVEGTSNPNLYWYRQAAGRGLQLLFYSVGIGQISSEVPQNLSASRPQDRQFILSSKKLLLSDSGFYLCAWSKTGGREKLFFGSGTQLSVL.

This chain uses TRBV7-9 with TRBJ2-3; 9 bases map to TRBD2. V was clipped by 2 bases and J by 1 base; unmatched bases: 7. CDR1 is SEHNR and CDR2 is FQNEAQ in the germline V gene (reference sequence). The CDR3 runs to 17 residues. The CDR3 nucleotides are TGTGCCAGCAGCTTATCGAGCGGGAGGAGGGGCACAGATACGCAGTATTTT. Its translation: CASSLSSGRRGTDTQYF.

This clone was observed a single time. The chain employs TRBV7-7 and TRBJ2-7; 8 bases line up with TRBD1. Germline V gives CDR1 SSHAT, CDR2 FNYEAQ (reference sequence). This CDR3 has 13 amino acids. Losses at the gene ends were 3 bases for V and 9 bases for J; bases not matched to a gene: 7. CDR3 in amino acids: CASSLTQGAGQYF. CDR3 bases: TGTGCCAGCAGCTTGACTCAGGGGGCAGGGCAGTACTTC.

This chain connects TRBV18 to TRBJ1-6, with 9 bases aligning to TRBD1. Per germline, CDR1 KGHSH and CDR2 LQKENI. CDR3 size: 15 residues. V was clipped by 5 bases and J by 8 bases; unmatched bases: 7. CDR3 DNA: TGTGCCAGCTCAAGCTGGACAGGGGCGGATTCACCCCTCCACTTT. It translates to CASSSWTGADSPLHF.

This clone was detected only a few times. The chain links TRBV6-5 to TRBJ2-2; D is ambiguous. Germline V gene data show CDR1 as MNHEY and CDR2 as SVGAGI. The V end was cut by 6 bases, the J end by 1 base, with 9 bases between. The CDR3 runs to 14 residues. The CDR3 region has the DNA TGTGCCAGCAGATTCGGAGAGAACACCGGGGAGCTGTTTTTT. It codes for CASRFGENTGELFF.

This clone turned up a few times. Other DNA sequences within the sample encode an identical CDR3. This chain links TRBV5-1 with TRBJ2-1; 9 nucleotides align to TRBD2. The CDR3 consists of 14 residues. CDR1 and CDR2 from the germline V gene are SGHRS and YFSETQ. J was trimmed by 3 bases and V by 6 bases; bases with no gene match: 4. This CDR3 is CASTAGGGYNEQFF. CDR3 nucleotide sequence: TGCGCCAGCACAGCGGGAGGAGGCTACAATGAGCAGTTCTTC.

The chain carries TRBV5-5 and TRBJ1-5; the D is unclear. Trimming left V 1 base short and J 1 base short, with 3 bases between. Germline V gene sequence: CDR1 SGHKS, CDR2 YYEKEE (reference sequence). The CDR3 covers 13 residues. In nucleotides, the CDR3 is TGTGCCAGCAGCTTGAGCAGCAATCAGCCCCAGCATTTT. Protein: CASSLSSNQPQHF.

The V and J genes are TRBV5-4 and TRBJ2-7; tentative D call: TRBD1 (6 bases). The CDR3 is 15 residues long. In germline, CDR1 is SGHNT, CDR2 YYREEE (reference sequence). V was shortened by 0 bases and J by 0 bases, with 10 bases between the two germline ends. The CDR3 is CASSLGIGGSYEQYF. CDR3 DNA sequence: TGTGCCAGCAGCTTGGGTATAGGGGGCTCCTACGAGCAGTACTTC.

J is TRBJ2-7 and V is TRBV7-4; perhaps TRBD2 as D (6 bases). V lost 6 bases, J lost 2 bases, and 17 bases lay in between. The CDR3 totals 15 residues. CDR1 is SGHVT and CDR2 is SQSDAQ in the germline V gene. CDR3 loop: CASSRRRGSTYEQYF. Written as DNA, the CDR3 is TGTGCCAGCAGTAGGCGGAGGGGAAGTACCTACGAGCAGTACTTC. The full variable domain, with the rest looked up from reference TRBV7-4 and TRBJ2-7, is GAGVSQSPRYKVAKRGRDVALRCDSISGHVTLYWYRQTLGQGSEVLTYSQSDAQRDKSGRPSGRFSAERPERSVSTLKIQRTEQGDSAVYLCASSRRRGSTYEQYFGPGTRLTVT.